Given below is one T cell receptor (beta chain) in context. Its antigen is unidentified. The source of the sample is a study of shared clonotypes between healthy human individuals. At the level of the study: The cohort comprised two women and a few men. Their ages spanned 18 to 49 years. The plates for each donor numbered three CD4 naive, three CD4 memory, two CD8 naive and one CD8 memory. Study-wide results and caveats: Apart from blood, nothing was sampled; tissue repertoires likely differ.

As defined, naive CD8 cells were CD45RO-negative and positively selected for CCR7, with terminally differentiated effector memory CD45RA+ cells excluded. Genomic DNA from each subset was divided evenly over several immunoSEQ plates. Sequenced by immunoSEQ multiplex PCR; TCRdb stores in-frame clones only, minus some. The profile shows about 2 million clones, approximately 95% of them singletons. The clonotype comes from a man between 18 and 35 years old in good health. Sequences were obtained from naive CD8+ T cells sorted from blood.

For the CDR3, the DNA is TGTGCCAGCAGGACAGGGAATAATTCACCCCTCCACTTT. Its protein product is CASRTGNNSPLHF. J is TRBJ1-6 and V is TRBV27; 7 bases fit TRBD1. Trimming cost V 6 bases and J 5 bases; bases outside gene matches: 1. Germline V CDR1 and CDR2: MNHEY, SMNVEV (reference sequence). The CDR3 extends over 13 amino acids.